The 5 T cell receptor beta chains below were found in one sample sequenced in a study of early T cells in non-severe SARS-CoV-2 infection (dated by TCRdb to the early 2020s). The method was 5' RACE. Sequencing was performed on a NextSeq 500. TCRdb trimmed public reads at Q25 via fastp, called clones via MiXCR and kept in-frame beta chains. All rows with the same CDR3 protein become a single entry with the most common DNA and genes. This sample has around 60,000 distinct CDR3 sequences in its table, and 12% of those were observed once. The ten biggest clones cover 7.5% to 10% of the sample. Sample: whole blood. The receptors shown here come from an adult who was a healthcare worker with PCR-confirmed SARS-CoV-2 infection or an uninfected control (not recorded which).

This clonotype was observed many times. The chain uses TRBV7-8 and TRBJ1-1; TRBD1 agrees at 7 bases. Germline V lookup: CDR1 SGHVS, CDR2 FQNEAQ. The CDR3 covers 14 residues. Losses at the gene ends were 3 bases for V and 10 bases for J; bases not matched to a gene: 11. The CDR3: CASSLSAGDRVAFF. CDR3 coding DNA: TGTGCCAGCAGCTTGAGCGCGGGTGACAGGGTAGCTTTCTTT.

This clonotype came up many times. This sequence joins TRBV13 and TRBJ2-1, with D unresolved. With 2 bases removed from V and 0 bases from J, the gap between germline ends came to 14 bases. Germline values: CDR1 PRHDT, CDR2 FYEKMQ (reference sequence). There are 17 residues in the CDR3. CDR3 DNA sequence: TGTGCCAGCAGCTTATTGGTGGGAAGGAGCTCCTACAATGAGCAGTTCTTC. Translation gives CASSLLVGRSSYNEQFF.

This chain joins TRBV20-1 and TRBJ2-5; D possibly corresponds to TRBD1 (5 bases). Germline assignment: CDR1 DFQATT and CDR2 SNEGSKA (reference sequence). Trimming shortened V by 0 bases and J by 0 bases, and 8 bases separated the two germline ends. The CDR3 is made up of 14 amino acids. The CDR3 DNA is TGCAGTGCTAGAGAGGCAGGGAACCAAGAGACCCAGTACTTC. Its translation is CSAREAGNQETQYF.

This clonotype came up many times. V usage is TRBV6-5 and J usage is TRBJ2-5; TRBD2 matches at 12 bases. Trimming cost V 5 bases and J 7 bases; bases outside gene matches: 11. Germline V lookup: CDR1 MNHEY, CDR2 SVGAGI. This CDR3 is 16 amino acids long. This chain's CDR3 is CASSPGLAGGPVTQYF. CDR3 nucleotides: TGTGCCAGCAGTCCCGGGCTAGCGGGGGGGCCGGTGACCCAGTACTTC.

At least ten counts were recorded for this clonotype. The chain uses TRBV29-1 and TRBJ2-5, with 7 bases fitting TRBD1. The V gene end was trimmed by 4 bases and the J gene end by 2 bases; junction bases not matched to a gene: 4. Germline-derived CDR1 and CDR2 are SQVTM and ANQGSEA. This CDR3 is built from 13 residues. The CDR3 nucleotides read TGCAGCGTTGTTGGGACAGCTCAAGAGACCCAGTACTTC. Protein sequence: CSVVGTAQETQYF.